A single sample gave rise to the 28 T cell receptor beta chains below, sequenced in a study of shared clonotypes between healthy human individuals. Clones were sequenced by immunoSEQ multiplex PCR, and TCRdb holds only the in-frame ones, with some missing. Among over a million clones listed, about 80% were seen once. The specimen sequenced was memory CD4+ T cells sorted from blood. Subset meaning: CD45RA-negative fraction. The receptors originated from a man aged 18 to 29 in good health.

This chain joins TRBV28 and TRBJ1-1; D possibly corresponds to TRBD1 (6 bases). The CDR3 is 19 amino acids. Trimming shortened V by 4 bases and J by 1 base, and 25 bases separated the two germline ends. Per the germline V gene, CDR1 is MDHEN and CDR2 is SYDVKM. The CDR3 sequence is CASSSITGYVKPTNTEAFF. DNA for the CDR3: TGTGCCAGCAGTTCCATAACAGGGTACGTTAAACCGACGAACACTGAAGCTTTCTTT.

The chain employs TRBV25-1 and TRBJ1-5; D uncertain. Between the trimmed V and J ends, which lost 3 bases and 6 bases, there was a span of 9 bases. Germline-derived CDR1 and CDR2 are MGHDK and SYGVNS. This CDR3 has 13 amino acids. This CDR3 is CASSEQAGQPQHF. The CDR3 nucleotides read TGTGCCAGCAGTGAGCAGGCGGGTCAGCCCCAGCATTTT.

This chain links TRBV9 with TRBJ2-7; tentatively, D is TRBD2 (6 bases). CDR1 and CDR2 from the germline V gene are SGDLS and YYNGEE. The V gene lost 7 bases and the J gene lost 5 bases, with 25 bases spanning the gap. This CDR3 has 16 amino acids. The chain's CDR3 is CASSPNGGEKWNEQYF. In nucleotides, the CDR3 is TGTGCCAGCTCCCCCAATGGAGGGGAGAAGTGGAACGAGCAGTACTTC.

CDR3 sequence (DNA): TGTGCCAGCAGCATCCGGACAGGGGGCTTTGAAGCTTTCTTT. The encoded protein is CASSIRTGGFEAFF. This sequence joins TRBV21-1 and TRBJ1-1; the table assigns TRBD1, which was not confirmed against the DNA. TRBV21-1 is a pseudogene segment. The CDR3 loop spans 14 amino acids.

Note on this clone: Other nucleotide sequences from this sample produce the same CDR3. The chain is built from TRBV7-2 and TRBJ1-1; D is undetermined. Germline CDR1 reads SGHTA; CDR2 reads FQGNSA. Trimming removed 3 bases at V and 0 bases at J, with 8 bases between. The CDR3 length is 14 residues. CDR3 DNA sequence: TGTGCCAGCAGCTTGGGCCGGATGAACACTGAAGCTTTCTTT. Encoded protein: CASSLGRMNTEAFF.

The chain combines TRBV5-4 with TRBJ1-2; 8 nucleotides match TRBD1. The V gene's germline CDR1 is SGHNT and CDR2 YYREEE (reference sequence). The CDR3 runs to 14 residues. V was clipped by 2 bases and J by 3 bases; unmatched bases: 3. The CDR3 sequence: CASSLQGDYYGYTF. In DNA, the CDR3 is TGTGCCAGCAGCTTACAGGGGGACTACTATGGCTACACCTTC.

The chain combines TRBV5-4 with TRBJ1-3; a possible D gene is TRBD1 (5 bases). V lost 2 bases, J lost 0 bases, and 9 bases lay in between. There are 15 residues in the CDR3. Germline V gene lookup returns CDR1 SGHNT and CDR2 YYREEE (reference sequence). The CDR3: CASSFGDLSGNTIYF. In DNA form, the CDR3 reads TGTGCCAGCAGCTTTGGGGACCTCTCTGGAAACACCATATATTTT. The variable domain in full, completed from reference TRBV5-4 and TRBJ1-3, reads ETGVTQSPTHLIKTRGQQVTLRCSSQSGHNTVSWYQQALGQGPQFIFQYYREEENGRGNFPPRFSGLQFPNYSSELNVNALELDDSALYLCASSFGDLSGNTIYFGEGSWLTVV.

Regarding this clone: Other nucleotide sequences from this sample produce the same CDR3. The chain uses TRBV19 and TRBJ1-5; D uncertain. Trimming left V 8 bases short and J 3 bases short, with 8 bases between. The V gene's germline CDR1 is LNHDA and CDR2 SQIVND (reference sequence). CDR3 length: 12 amino acids. The CDR3 protein is CASRGSNQPQHF. The CDR3 DNA reads TGTGCCAGTCGCGGTTCCAATCAGCCCCAGCATTTT.

This chain connects TRBV7-9 to TRBJ1-4; no definite D call. V lost 6 bases and J lost 7, with 18 bases in between. The CDR3 is made up of 15 amino acids. Per germline, CDR1 SEHNR and CDR2 FQNEAQ (reference sequence). The DNA for the CDR3 is TGTGCCAGCAGAAATGATAGGGCGGTCTCTGAAAAACTGTTTTTT. Its protein product is CASRNDRAVSEKLFF.

The V and J genes are TRBV30 and TRBJ1-6; possibly TRBD1 for D (5 bases). The CDR3 is 14 amino acids. Germline CDR1 and CDR2: GTSNPN and SVGIG (reference sequence). V was cut by 3 bases and J by 5 bases, with 11 bases left in between. Written as DNA, the CDR3 is TGTGCCTGGAGCATGGGACGGAATAATTCACCCCTCCACTTT. Translating gives CAWSMGRNNSPLHF.

The V gene is TRBV5-1, the J gene TRBJ2-7, with 9 nucleotides matching TRBD2. V lost 6 bases and J lost 5; bases outside the gene matches: 6. The CDR3 is 13 residues long. Germline V gives CDR1 SGHRS, CDR2 YFSETQ. CDR3 protein: CASNPAGGHEQYF. CDR3 DNA sequence: TGCGCCAGCAACCCAGCGGGGGGACACGAGCAGTACTTC.

This rearrangement joins TRBV7-6 to TRBJ2-7; D is possibly TRBD2 (5 bases). V gave up 5 bases and J gave up 1 base, with 15 bases separating them. CDR3 length equals 15 residues. CDR1 is SGHVS and CDR2 is FNYEAQ in the germline V gene. The CDR3: CASSPGGPGSYEQYF. The CDR3 DNA sequence: TGTGCCAGCAGCCCCGGCGGGCCGGGGTCCTACGAGCAGTACTTC.

Concerning this clone itself: It is unclear where the CDR3 begins or ends on the DNA, so no DNA is shown, and the CDR3 is as TCRdb lists it. The chain is built from TRBV18 and TRBJ2-5; the D call in the table, TRBD2, was not verified against the DNA. The V gene's germline CDR1 is KGHSH and CDR2 LQKENI. The CDR3 numbers 19 amino acids, ends counted. The CDR3 region is CASSQIGTRDTYFGETQYF.

The chain employs TRBV12-5 and TRBJ2-3, with 7 bases fitting TRBD2. The CDR3 covers 13 residues. Trimming at V came to 9 bases and at J to 5 bases, leaving 8 bases not matched to a gene. Germline CDR1 and CDR2: LGHNT and FRNRAP. DNA for the CDR3: TGTGCTAGCCTCTGGGCGGGGGTAGATACGCAGTATTTT. This codes for CASLWAGVDTQYF.

V usage is TRBV27 and J usage is TRBJ1-6; D perhaps matches TRBD1 (5 bases). The germline CDR1 and CDR2 sequences are MNHEY and SMNVEV (reference sequence). The V end was cut by 3 bases, the J end by 8 bases, with 8 bases between. The CDR3 runs 13 residues. The CDR3 sequence: CASSFQGYSPLHF. DNA of the CDR3: TGTGCCAGCAGTTTCCAGGGTTATTCACCCCTCCACTTT.

This sequence joins TRBV29-1 and TRBJ1-2, with D perhaps matching TRBD1 (5 bases). CDR1 and CDR2 from the germline V gene are SQVTM and ANQGSEA. CDR3 length equals 12 residues. Trimming shortened V by 3 bases and J by 3 bases, and 8 bases separated the two germline ends. The CDR3 nucleotides read TGCAGCGTTGATAGGGGTTACTATGGCTACACCTTC. It specifies CSVDRGYYGYTF. Full variable domain (outside the CDR3, taken from reference TRBV29-1 and TRBJ1-2): SAVISQKPSRDICQRGTSLTIQCQVDSQVTMMFWYRQQPGQSLTLIATANQGSEATYESGFVIDKFPISRPNLTFSTLTVSNMSPEDSSIYLCSVDRGYYGYTFGSGTRLTVV.

V usage is TRBV27 and J usage is TRBJ1-2; D is unclear. The CDR3 loop spans 13 amino acids. V lost 6 bases and J lost 1, with 9 bases in between. Germline V gene data show CDR1 as MNHEY and CDR2 as SMNVEV (reference sequence). The CDR3 DNA reads TGTGCCAGCAGCCGAGGTGTTAACTATGGCTACACCTTC. Protein: CASSRGVNYGYTF.

The V call is TRBV5-4, the J call TRBJ2-7, with D perhaps given as TRBD1 or TRBD2 (5 bases each). Germline CDR1 and CDR2: SGHNT and YYREEE (reference sequence). V was clipped by 1 base and J by 2 bases, with 13 bases between them. The CDR3 sequence is 15 residues long. CDR3 region: CASSLQGPTTYEQYF. Written as DNA, the CDR3 is TGTGCCAGCAGCTTGCAGGGACCGACCACCTACGAGCAGTACTTC.

This chain links TRBV28 with TRBJ1-6; 7 bases fit TRBD1. V was clipped by 8 bases and J by 0 bases; unmatched bases: 7. The length of the CDR3 is 16 residues. Germline-derived CDR1 and CDR2 are MDHEN and SYDVKM. CDR3 coding DNA: TGTGCCAGCTTTGGAGGGGGCGCCTCCTATAATTCACCCCTCCACTTT. Residues: CASFGGGASYNSPLHF. Full variable domain (outside the CDR3, taken from reference TRBV28 and TRBJ1-6): DVKVTQSSRYLVKRTGEKVFLECVQDMDHENMFWYRQDPGLGLRLIYFSYDVKMKEKGDIPEGYSVSREKKERFSLILESASTNQTSMYLCASFGGGASYNSPLHFGNGTRLTVT.

In this sample, this clone turned up once. The chain employs TRBV6-1 and TRBJ2-7, with 8 bases aligning to TRBD2. Trimming at V came to 6 bases and at J to 2 bases, leaving 9 bases not matched to a gene. This CDR3 is built from 15 residues. Germline CDR1 and CDR2: MNHNS and SASEGT. CDR3 DNA sequence: TGTGCCAGCAGCCTCACCAGCGGGGGCACCTACGAGCAGTACTTC. It codes for CASSLTSGGTYEQYF.

This sequence joins TRBV4-3 and TRBJ2-1; 13 bases map to TRBD2. CDR3 length: 16 amino acids. The germline V gene encodes CDR1 LGHNA and CDR2 YSLEER. The trim removed 4 bases at V and 8 bases at J, leaving 8 bases unmatched. This chain's CDR3 is CASSRRLAGGDDEQFF. DNA of the CDR3: TGCGCCAGCAGCCGAAGACTAGCGGGAGGTGACGATGAGCAGTTCTTC.

This chain joins TRBV5-8 and TRBJ2-7, with unresolved D. The germline V gene encodes CDR1 SGHTS and CDR2 YDEGEE. This CDR3 spans 15 amino acids. V shed 2 bases and J shed 0 bases, with 12 bases lying between them. The CDR3 bases are TGTGCCAGCAGCTTCGGCCCAACGTTCTCCTACGAGCAGTACTTC. This translates into CASSFGPTFSYEQYF.

In this sample, this clone turned up a few times. The chain recombines TRBV30 with TRBJ1-6; the D is unclear. The CDR3 runs to 13 residues. Germline V lookup: CDR1 GTSNPN, CDR2 SVGIG (reference sequence). The ends were cut back, 1 base at V and 6 bases at J, with 7 bases in the middle. The DNA of the CDR3 is TGTGCCTGGAGTGGAGGGCGTAATTCACCCCTCCACTTT. This encodes CAWSGGRNSPLHF.

The chain recombines TRBV18 with TRBJ2-7, with 8 bases matching TRBD2. The CDR3 is 15 amino acids. Losses at the gene ends were 3 bases for V and 4 bases for J; bases not matched to a gene: 8. The germline V gene encodes CDR1 KGHSH and CDR2 LQKENI. CDR3 residues: CASSPAGGGNYEQYF. In DNA, the CDR3 is TGTGCCAGCTCACCCGCAGGCGGGGGGAATTACGAGCAGTACTTC.

The V call is TRBV9, the J call TRBJ1-3; D is unclear. This CDR3 region has 13 residues. V was cut by 4 bases and J by 0 bases, with 5 bases left in between. The germline gives CDR1 SGDLS, CDR2 YYNGEE. The CDR3 DNA reads as TGTGCCAGCAGCCCCTTCTCTGGAAACACCATATATTTT. This translates into CASSPFSGNTIYF. The full variable domain, rest sourced from reference TRBV9 and TRBJ1-3, is DSGVTQTPKHLITATGQRVTLRCSPRSGDLSVYWYQQSLDQGLQFLIQYYNGEERAKGNILERFSAQQFPDLHSELNLSSLELGDSALYFCASSPFSGNTIYFGEGSWLTVV.

This clone was seen a few times. This sequence is one base from a far larger clone and is likely a read error. In the same sample, other DNA sequences code for this CDR3. V and J are TRBV5-1 and TRBJ2-7; D is uncertain. The CDR3 contains 11 residues. V lost 3 bases, J lost 1 base, and 2 bases lay in between. Germline V gene data show CDR1 as SGHRS and CDR2 as YFSETQ. CDR3 sequence: CASSYSYEQYF. CDR3 bases: TGCGCCAGCAGCTATTCCTACGAGCAGTACTTC.

The chain couples TRBV25-1 to TRBJ1-1, with D possibly matching TRBD1 (5 bases). The CDR3 is 13 residues long. V was pared by 8 bases and J by 6 bases, with 16 bases between. Germline CDR1 MGHDK, CDR2 SYGVNS. The CDR3 sequence is CASSREGFAEAFF. The CDR3 DNA sequence: TGTGCCAGCTCCAGGGAGGGTTTCGCTGAAGCTTTCTTT.

The chain links TRBV15 to TRBJ2-5, with TRBD1 identical over 12 bases. The length of the CDR3 is 18 residues. CDR1 and CDR2 (germline): LNHNV, YYDKDF (reference sequence). V trimming: 3 bases; J trimming: 4 bases; junction bases outside the gene matches: 12. CDR3 in amino acids: CATSSNRPGQGARETQYF. The CDR3 DNA reads as TGTGCCACCAGCAGTAACCGCCCGGGACAGGGGGCAAGAGAGACCCAGTACTTC.